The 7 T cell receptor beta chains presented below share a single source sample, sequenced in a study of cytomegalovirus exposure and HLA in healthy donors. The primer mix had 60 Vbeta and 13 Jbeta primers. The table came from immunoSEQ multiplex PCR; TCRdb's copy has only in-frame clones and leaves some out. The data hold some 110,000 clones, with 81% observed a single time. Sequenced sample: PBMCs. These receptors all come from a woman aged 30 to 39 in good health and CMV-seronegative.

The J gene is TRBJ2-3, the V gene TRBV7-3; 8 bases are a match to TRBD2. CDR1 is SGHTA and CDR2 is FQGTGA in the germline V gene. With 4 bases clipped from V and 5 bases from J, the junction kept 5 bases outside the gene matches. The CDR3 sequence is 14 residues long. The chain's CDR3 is CASSSGLAGDTQYF. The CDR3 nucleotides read TGTGCCAGCAGCTCCGGACTAGCTGGAGATACGCAGTATTTT.

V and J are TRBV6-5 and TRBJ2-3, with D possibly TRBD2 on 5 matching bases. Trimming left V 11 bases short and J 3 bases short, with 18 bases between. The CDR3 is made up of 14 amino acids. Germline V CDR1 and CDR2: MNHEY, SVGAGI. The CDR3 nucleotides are TGTGCCTGCGGAGGACGCCTCCAAACAGATACGCAGTATTTT. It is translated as CACGGRLQTDTQYF.

The CDR3 bases are TGCGCCAGCAGTTTACCGGACAGGGGCTCCTACGAGCAGTACTTC. Translating gives CASSLPDRGSYEQYF. V and J are TRBV5-1 and TRBJ2-7; 9 nucleotides agree with TRBD1. Germline V lookup: CDR1 SGHRS, CDR2 YFSETQ. The trim removed 5 bases at V and 0 bases at J, leaving 6 bases unmatched. The CDR3 covers 15 residues.

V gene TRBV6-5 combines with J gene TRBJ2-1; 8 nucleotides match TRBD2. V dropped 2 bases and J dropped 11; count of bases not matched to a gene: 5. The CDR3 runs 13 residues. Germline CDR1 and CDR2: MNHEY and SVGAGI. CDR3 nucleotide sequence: TGTGCCAGCAGTTACCTGACTAGCGAGAAGCAGTTCTTC. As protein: CASSYLTSEKQFF.

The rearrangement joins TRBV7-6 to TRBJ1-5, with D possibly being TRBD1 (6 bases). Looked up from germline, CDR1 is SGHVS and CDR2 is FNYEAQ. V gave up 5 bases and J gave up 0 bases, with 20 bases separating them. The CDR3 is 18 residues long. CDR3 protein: CASSPRPGGGYSNQPQHF. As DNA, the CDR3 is TGTGCCAGCAGCCCCCGCCCGGGAGGGGGTTATAGCAATCAGCCCCAGCATTTT.

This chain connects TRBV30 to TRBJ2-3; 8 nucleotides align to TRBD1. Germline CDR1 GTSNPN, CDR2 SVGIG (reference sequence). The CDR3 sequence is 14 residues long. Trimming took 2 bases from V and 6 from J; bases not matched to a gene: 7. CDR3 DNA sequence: TGTGCCTGGAGTAGGACAGGGAGTAGGGATACGCAGTATTTT. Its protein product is CAWSRTGSRDTQYF.

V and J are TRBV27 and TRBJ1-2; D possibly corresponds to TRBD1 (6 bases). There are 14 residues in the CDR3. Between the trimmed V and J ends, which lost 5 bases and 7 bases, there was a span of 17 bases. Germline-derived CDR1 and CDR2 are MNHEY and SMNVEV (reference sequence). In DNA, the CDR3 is TGTGCCAGCAGTCCCGGGTTGGGGGCAGGTGGCTACACCTTC. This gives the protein CASSPGLGAGGYTF.